The clone carrying this T cell receptor beta chain was counted only a few times. PBMCs numbering at least 6.5 million were isolated per sample. This CDR3 comprises 12 residues. V was pared by 7 bases and J by 3 bases, with 13 bases between. CDR1 is SQVTM and CDR2 is ANQGSEA in the germline V gene. The sample originates from a study of blood T cells in healthy people across ages. Combining a sample-barcoded 5' primer with a J-beta primer mix, a second PCR ran for roughly 7 to 11 cycles. TCRdb fed the 5' RACE reads into MiXCR, producing one record per CDR3 protein. The repertoire holds 1 million or so distinct CDR3 sequences, 45% seen once, with approximately 20% in the top ten.

The TCR comes from a woman between 55 and 75 years old in good health. Sequences were obtained from blood. This rearrangement joins TRBV29-1 to TRBJ2-7, with D maybe TRBD1 (5 bases). CDR3: CSALGPRYEQYF. The DNA of the CDR3 is TGCAGCGCGCTGGGGCCGCGCTACGAGCAGTACTTC.